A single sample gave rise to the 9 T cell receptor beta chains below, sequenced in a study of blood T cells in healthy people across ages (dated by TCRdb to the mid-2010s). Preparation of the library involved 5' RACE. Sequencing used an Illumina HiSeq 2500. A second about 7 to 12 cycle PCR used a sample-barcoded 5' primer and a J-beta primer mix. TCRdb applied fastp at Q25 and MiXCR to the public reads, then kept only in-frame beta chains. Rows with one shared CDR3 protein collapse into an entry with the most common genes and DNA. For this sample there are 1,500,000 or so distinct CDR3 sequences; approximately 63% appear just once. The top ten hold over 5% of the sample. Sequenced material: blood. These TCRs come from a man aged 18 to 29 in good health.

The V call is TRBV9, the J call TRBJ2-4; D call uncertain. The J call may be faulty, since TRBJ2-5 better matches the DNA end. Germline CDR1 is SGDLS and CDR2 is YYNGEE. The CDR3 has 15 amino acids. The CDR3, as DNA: TGTGCCAGCAGCGGAATAGATACCGGGTCGGAGACCCAGTACTTC. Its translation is CASSGIDTGSETQYF.

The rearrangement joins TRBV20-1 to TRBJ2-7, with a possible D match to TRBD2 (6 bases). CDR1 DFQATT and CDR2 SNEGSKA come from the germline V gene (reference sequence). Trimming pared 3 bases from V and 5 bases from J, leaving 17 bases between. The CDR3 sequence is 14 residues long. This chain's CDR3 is CSARSPGLKDEQYF. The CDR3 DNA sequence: TGCAGTGCTAGGTCGCCGGGACTCAAGGACGAGCAGTACTTC.

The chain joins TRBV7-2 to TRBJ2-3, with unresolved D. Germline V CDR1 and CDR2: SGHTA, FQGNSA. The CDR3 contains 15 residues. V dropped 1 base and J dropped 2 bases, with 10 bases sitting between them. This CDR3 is CASSLVSLNTDTQYF. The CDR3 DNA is TGTGCCAGCAGCTTAGTGTCTCTGAACACAGATACGCAGTATTTT.

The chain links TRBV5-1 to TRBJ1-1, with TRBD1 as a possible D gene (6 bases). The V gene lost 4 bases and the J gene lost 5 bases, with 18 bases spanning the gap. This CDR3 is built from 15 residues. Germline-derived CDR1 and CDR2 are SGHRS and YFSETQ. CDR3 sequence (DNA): TGCGCCAGCAGCCGATCGGGACAACGGGCAACTGAAGCTTTCTTT. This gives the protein CASSRSGQRATEAFF. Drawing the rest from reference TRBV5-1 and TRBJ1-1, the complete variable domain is KAGVTQTPRYLIKTRGQQVTLSCSPISGHRSVSWYQQTPGQGLQFLFEYFSETQRNKGNFPGRFSGRQFSNSRSEMNVSTLELGDSALYLCASSRSGQRATEAFFGQGTRLTVV.

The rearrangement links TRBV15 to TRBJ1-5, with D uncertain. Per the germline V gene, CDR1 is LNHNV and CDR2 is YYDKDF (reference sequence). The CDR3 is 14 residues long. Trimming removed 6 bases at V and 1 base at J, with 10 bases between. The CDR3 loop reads CATRGGLSNQPQHF. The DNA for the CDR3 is TGTGCCACCAGAGGAGGGTTGAGCAATCAGCCCCAGCATTTT.

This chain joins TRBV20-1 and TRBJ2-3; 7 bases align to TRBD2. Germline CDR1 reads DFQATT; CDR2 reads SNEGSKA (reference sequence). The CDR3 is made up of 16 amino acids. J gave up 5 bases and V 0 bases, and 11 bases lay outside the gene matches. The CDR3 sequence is CSARDLRAGYIDTQYF. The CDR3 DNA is TGCAGTGCTAGAGATCTCCGAGCGGGATACATAGATACGCAGTATTTT.

The CDR3 nucleotides read TGCGCCAGCAGCTTGGGGACGACTAGCGGCGTTTCTCACACAGATACGCAGTATTTT. Amino acids: CASSLGTTSGVSHTDTQYF. This chain uses TRBV5-1 with TRBJ2-3; 9 nucleotides line up with TRBD2. The CDR3 contains 19 residues. From germline, CDR1 is SGHRS and CDR2 YFSETQ. J was trimmed by 2 bases and V by 0 bases; bases with no gene match: 13. The full variable domain, its missing parts supplied by reference TRBV5-1 and TRBJ2-3, is KAGVTQTPRYLIKTRGQQVTLSCSPISGHRSVSWYQQTPGQGLQFLFEYFSETQRNKGNFPGRFSGRQFSNSRSEMNVSTLELGDSALYLCASSLGTTSGVSHTDTQYFGPGTRLTVL.

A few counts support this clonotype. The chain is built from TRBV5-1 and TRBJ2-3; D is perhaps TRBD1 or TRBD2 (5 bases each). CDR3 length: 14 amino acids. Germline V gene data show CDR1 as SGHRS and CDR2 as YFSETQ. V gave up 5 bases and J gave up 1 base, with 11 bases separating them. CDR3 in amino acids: CASRSLGGTDTQYF. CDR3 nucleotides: TGCGCCAGCAGGTCTCTGGGGGGCACAGATACGCAGTATTTT.

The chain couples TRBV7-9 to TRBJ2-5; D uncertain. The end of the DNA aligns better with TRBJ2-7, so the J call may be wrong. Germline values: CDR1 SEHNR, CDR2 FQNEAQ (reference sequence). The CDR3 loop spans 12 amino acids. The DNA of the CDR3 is TGTGCCAGCAGCTTTGACCCAGACGAGCAGTACTTC. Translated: CASSFDPDEQYF.